This TCR beta chain was sequenced during a study of T cell repertoires in cytomegalovirus infection (dated by TCRdb to the late 2010s). With regard to the full study: Because public TCR beta signatures pointed to carriage of CMV infection together with the matching HLA type, the HLA type of each donor mattered for the analysis. The paper as a whole reports these results and caveats: In both this cohort and an independent cohort of more than 350 donors, the cumulative frequency of public TCR beta family members distinguished carriers of CMV infection plus the relevant HLA type. In the ex vivo response, HLA-C-restricted CMV-specific TCR beta clonotypes were dominant, and in two of eight donors the single most frequent clonotype came from this HLA-C-restricted group.

Spanning cysteine to phenylalanine, the CDR3 consists of 16 amino acids. Only the CDR3 part of the read is kept: 48 bases, read in frame from the first base. Unmatched junction bases come to 9, with V trimmed by 2 bases and J by 5 bases. Reading the germline V gene (reference sequence) gives CDR1 LNHDA and CDR2 SQIVND. This clonotype has a handful of counts. Its cognate antigen has yet to be identified. No qualities accompany the bases; no much larger clone lies one base away. This sample was sequenced with an Illumina HiSeq 1500. TCRdb's own reprocessing of the public reads used fastp at Q25 and MiXCR and kept productive beta chains. Rows with one shared CDR3 protein collapse into an entry with the most common genes and DNA. The sample table lists roughly 500,000 distinct CDR3 sequences, more than 15% of them with a count of one. The top ten constitute 20% to 30% of the sample.

The sequencing input was CD8+ T cells from PBMCs. The clonotype originates from a human donor in good health (CMV status not recorded). Some clones in this sample may be carry-over from other donors' samples. Recombination joined TRBV19 with TRBJ1-5; the central 7 bases match TRBD1. The DNA reads TGTGCCAGTAGTATACGAGGTAAAGGGGGCGATCAGCCCCAGCATTTT. This gives the protein CASSIRGKGGDQPQHF.